Shown below are 19 T cell receptor beta chains from a single sample sequenced in a study of cytomegalovirus exposure and HLA in healthy donors. Here immunoSEQ multiplex PCR was the method, and the copy in TCRdb shows in-frame clones only, minus some. Altogether 150,000 to 200,000 clones are present, roughly nine tenths being singletons, with the ten largest covering 3% to 3.5%. What was sequenced was PBMCs. These receptors all stem from a woman aged 18-30 years in good health and CMV-seropositive.

J is TRBJ2-5 and V is TRBV7-6; 13 bases are a match to TRBD2. J gave up 4 bases and V 5 bases, and 4 bases lay outside the gene matches. The CDR3 contains 15 residues. Germline CDR1 is SGHVS and CDR2 is FNYEAQ. The CDR3 bases are TGTGCCAGCAGCCAAGGACTAGCGGGAGCAGAGACCCAGTACTTC. This translates into CASSQGLAGAETQYF. Full variable domain (rest looked up from reference TRBV7-6 and TRBJ2-5): GAGVSQSPRYKVTKRGQDVALRCDPISGHVSLYWYRQALGQGPEFLTYFNYEAQQDKSGLPNDRFSAERPEGSISTLTIQRTEQRDSAMYRCASSQGLAGAETQYFGPGTRLLVL.

The chain joins TRBV10-3 to TRBJ1-1; D perhaps matches TRBD1 (5 bases). Per the germline V gene, CDR1 is ENHRY and CDR2 is SYGVKD. Trimming took off 11 bases at V and 2 bases at J, with 18 bases between the two ends. The CDR3 is 14 amino acids. CDR3 bases: TGTGCCGTTCGTGGAGGGGAAGCCAACACTGAAGCTTTCTTT. This translates into CAVRGGEANTEAFF.

The rearrangement joins TRBV10-2 to TRBJ2-5; 8 nucleotides match TRBD1. The junction had 3 bases not matched to a gene; V was cut back by 2 bases and J by 4 bases. The CDR3 covers 14 residues. Germline CDR1 is WSHSY and CDR2 is SAAADI. The CDR3 coding sequence is TGCGCCAGCAGTGAGACAGGGGGAGGAGAGACCCAGTACTTC. It specifies CASSETGGGETQYF.

The chain recombines TRBV5-1 with TRBJ1-1, with D perhaps matching TRBD1 (5 bases). V dropped 6 bases and J dropped 10 bases, with 13 bases sitting between them. The CDR3 length is 11 residues. Germline V gene lookup returns CDR1 SGHRS and CDR2 YFSETQ. CDR3 sequence: CASISGQGAFF. The CDR3 bases are TGCGCCAGCATCTCCGGGCAGGGAGCTTTCTTT.

The V gene is TRBV7-9, the J gene TRBJ2-7, with 10 bases that match TRBD2. Germline loops: CDR1 SEHNR, CDR2 FQNEAQ (reference sequence). V was clipped by 4 bases and J by 3 bases; unmatched bases: 3. The CDR3 sequence is 14 residues long. Here the CDR3 reads CASSSTSGIYEQYF. The CDR3 bases are TGTGCCAGCAGCTCTACTAGCGGGATCTACGAGCAGTACTTC. Complete variable domain (other parts from reference TRBV7-9 and TRBJ2-7): DTGVSQNPRHKITKRGQNVTFRCDPISEHNRLYWYRQTLGQGPEFLTYFQNEAQLEKSRLLSDRFSAERPKGSFSTLEIQRTEQGDSAMYLCASSSTSGIYEQYFGPGTRLTVT.

The genes are TRBV19 and TRBJ2-7; TRBD2 might be the D (6 bases). Germline V gene lookup returns CDR1 LNHDA and CDR2 SQIVND (reference sequence). Trimming took 4 bases from V and 6 from J, leaving 10 bases between them. CDR3 size: 12 residues. The CDR3 is CASSTGGPEQYF. CDR3 nucleotides: TGTGCCAGTAGTACAGGAGGGCCCGAGCAGTACTTC.

This clone showed up just once. The chain has TRBV9 and TRBJ2-1, with 14 bases that match TRBD2. The V and J ends lost 0 bases and 5 bases, in that order; junction bases with no gene match: 7. The CDR3 contains 18 residues. Germline-derived CDR1 and CDR2 are SGDLS and YYNGEE. The CDR3 is CASSVEGLAGVSNNEQFF. DNA for the CDR3: TGTGCCAGCAGCGTAGAGGGACTAGCGGGAGTTTCTAACAATGAGCAGTTCTTC.

This clone is a singleton in its sample. The V call is TRBV7-2, the J call TRBJ1-4; perhaps TRBD1 as D (5 bases). CDR1 is SGHTA, CDR2 FQGNSA, per germline. The CDR3 is 17 residues long. V lost 1 base to trimming and J lost 1 base, with 13 bases between them. CDR3 sequence: CASSLEIVGVTNEKLFF. CDR3 nucleotides: TGTGCCAGCAGCTTAGAAATTGTAGGGGTAACTAATGAAAAACTGTTTTTT.

CDR3 DNA: TGTGCCAGCAGTTACTCCCCGACAGGATATGGCTACACCTTC. Its translation is CASSYSPTGYGYTF. This chain uses TRBV6-5 with TRBJ1-2, with D maybe TRBD1 (6 bases). Looked up from germline, CDR1 is MNHEY and CDR2 is SVGAGI. Trimming left V 0 bases short and J 5 bases short, with 10 bases between. This CDR3 comprises 14 residues.

The chain combines TRBV7-2 with TRBJ1-3; 7 bases fit TRBD1. The CDR3 extends over 17 amino acids. Germline-derived CDR1 and CDR2 are SGHTA and FQGNSA. V was clipped by 4 bases and J by 3 bases; unmatched bases: 12. CDR3 sequence: CASSSQPGGTGGNTIYF. CDR3 nucleotide sequence: TGTGCCAGCAGCTCCCAACCAGGGGGTACTGGTGGAAACACCATATATTTT.

V gene TRBV6-5 combines with J gene TRBJ2-1, with D perhaps TRBD1 (5 bases). V lost 2 bases and J 8 bases, leaving 16 bases between the germline ends. Per germline, CDR1 MNHEY and CDR2 SVGAGI. This CDR3 is 15 amino acids long. CDR3 in amino acids: CASSYGRAGFDEQFF. CDR3 sequence (DNA): TGTGCCAGCAGTTACGGGCGAGCAGGGTTCGATGAGCAGTTCTTC.

The rearrangement joins TRBV14 to TRBJ2-1; 7 bases align to TRBD1. The V and J ends lost 0 bases and 4 bases, in that order; junction bases with no gene match: 3. Germline V gene sequence: CDR1 SGHDN, CDR2 FVKESK. CDR3 length: 15 residues. Here the CDR3 reads CASSQDVTGYNEQFF. In DNA, the CDR3 is TGTGCCAGCAGCCAAGACGTGACAGGGTACAATGAGCAGTTCTTC.

This chain uses TRBV9 with TRBJ2-3; D is unresolved. Trimming left V 2 bases short and J 5 bases short, with 12 bases between. Looked up from germline, CDR1 is SGDLS and CDR2 is YYNGEE. This CDR3 has 14 amino acids. The CDR3 reads CASSVLIGGDTQYF. The CDR3 nucleotides are TGTGCCAGCAGCGTCCTCATCGGTGGAGATACGCAGTATTTT.

The chain joins TRBV28 to TRBJ2-7; 10 bases agree with TRBD1. This CDR3 has 17 residues. V lost 5 bases to trimming and J lost 2 bases; unmatched junction nucleotides: 12. Germline loops: CDR1 MDHEN, CDR2 SYDVKM. In DNA, the CDR3 is TGTGCCAGCAGTCCTCCCCGGCCCGGGACAGGGGCCTACGAGCAGTACTTC. Amino acid sequence: CASSPPRPGTGAYEQYF.

The rearrangement links TRBV6-5 to TRBJ1-4; TRBD1 agrees at 7 bases. Trimming at V came to 4 bases and at J to 7 bases, leaving 12 bases not matched to a gene. Germline CDR1 and CDR2: MNHEY and SVGAGI. The CDR3 covers 16 residues. The chain's CDR3 is CASSSQPAGGSEKLFF. The CDR3 region has the DNA TGTGCCAGCAGTTCCCAGCCGGCAGGGGGGAGTGAAAAACTGTTTTTT.

The chain recombines TRBV18 with TRBJ2-5, with 8 bases fitting TRBD1. This CDR3 has 13 amino acids. The germline V gene encodes CDR1 KGHSH and CDR2 LQKENI. V gave up 6 bases and J gave up 5 bases; unmatched junction bases: 5. CDR3 nucleotide sequence: TGTGCCAGCTCGCAGGGGGCAGGGGAGACCCAGTACTTC. Protein product: CASSQGAGETQYF.

The chain combines TRBV7-7 with TRBJ2-3; a possible D gene is TRBD1 (5 bases). Trimming stripped 6 bases from V and 2 bases from J, with 12 bases between. The CDR3 loop spans 14 amino acids. Germline CDR1 and CDR2: SSHAT and FNYEAQ (reference sequence). CDR3 residues: CASRFRQNTDTQYF. The CDR3 nucleotides are TGTGCCAGCAGGTTCAGACAGAACACAGATACGCAGTATTTT.

V is TRBV5-1 and J is TRBJ2-5; D may be TRBD2 (6 bases). The CDR3 length is 13 residues. Germline V gene data show CDR1 as SGHRS and CDR2 as YFSETQ. The V end was cut by 8 bases, the J end by 4 bases, with 15 bases between. CDR3 bases: TGCGCCAGTAGACGGGACTCCGGAGAGACCCAGTACTTC. This codes for CASRRDSGETQYF.

This clone was seen once. The DNA of the CDR3 is TGTGCCAGCTCACCACCCTTAACGGTGAACACTGAAGCTTTCTTT. Translated: CASSPPLTVNTEAFF. The chain uses TRBV18 and TRBJ1-1; no firm D call. Germline V gene data show CDR1 as KGHSH and CDR2 as LQKENI. The CDR3 consists of 15 residues. The germline V and J ends were trimmed by 0 bases and 0 bases, with 8 bases remaining between them. The full variable domain, rest sourced from reference TRBV18 and TRBJ1-1, is NAGVMQNPRHLVRRRGQEARLRCSPMKGHSHVYWYRQLPEEGLKFMVYLQKENIIDESGMPKERFSAEFPKEGPSILRIQQVVRGDSAAYFCASSPPLTVNTEAFFGQGTRLTVV.